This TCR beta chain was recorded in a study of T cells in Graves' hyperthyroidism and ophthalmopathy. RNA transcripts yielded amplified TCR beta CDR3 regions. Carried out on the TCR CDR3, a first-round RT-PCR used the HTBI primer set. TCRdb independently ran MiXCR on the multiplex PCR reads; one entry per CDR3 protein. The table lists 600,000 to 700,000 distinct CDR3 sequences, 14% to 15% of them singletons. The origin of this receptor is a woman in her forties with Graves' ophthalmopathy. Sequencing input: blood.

The CDR3 spells CASTLYMGNTIYF. CDR3 bases: TGTGCCAGTACCTTATATATGGGAAACACCATATATTTT. J is TRBJ1-3 and V is TRBV19, with D unresolved. Deletions cut 7 bases from V and 4 bases from J, with 11 bases between. Per germline, CDR1 LNHDA and CDR2 SQIVND (reference sequence). This CDR3 has 13 amino acids.